The present TCR beta chain was sequenced within a study of blood T cell repertoires in COVID-19. At the level of the study: The study drew acute and convalescent COVID-19 samples from the United States, Italy and Spain. Sources were T cells, B-cell-depleted T cells, or PBMCs; the material itself was cDNA or gDNA.

Germline trimming cut 0 bases from V and 0 bases from J; bases unmatched to any gene: 7. Germline V CDR1 and CDR2: KGHSH, LQKENI. This CDR3 contains 17 residues. Study processing details: Amplifying reference gene primers gave estimates of nucleated cell counts. Libraries were prepared by immunoSEQ multiplex PCR; TCRdb keeps only in-frame clonotypes and omits some of them. V and J calls and clone size are copied from that table; D and trimming were computed from the DNA. The table records thousands of clones, approximately 84% of them present only once. This sequence was found in a human donor in a cohort sampled during active COVID-19. Sequencing was carried out using peripheral blood. The V gene is TRBV18, the J gene TRBJ2-5; 7 bases line up with TRBD2. The CDR3 DNA is TGTGCCAGCTCACCACCGGGGCAGCGGGGAAACCAAGAGACCCAGTACTTC. Its translation is CASSPPGQRGNQETQYF.